Presented here are 13 T cell receptor beta chains from one specimen sequenced in a study of technical replicates of blood from four donors. Using immunoSEQ multiplex PCR, the repertoire was profiled, and TCRdb retains in-frame clones only, with some absent. The data contain 70,000 or so clones, over 95% of them seen just once; the ten biggest clones take up 0.2% to 0.25%. The material sequenced was T cells isolated from PBMCs. Receptors were obtained from a human donor in good health.

V is TRBV5-4 and J is TRBJ1-1; D might be TRBD1 (6 bases). The germline V gene has CDR1 SGHNT and CDR2 YYREEE (reference sequence). This CDR3 is 15 amino acids long. V dropped 4 bases and J dropped 5 bases, with 18 bases sitting between them. The chain's CDR3 is CASSPPGARSTEAFF. CDR3 coding DNA: TGTGCCAGCAGCCCCCCAGGGGCTAGATCGACTGAAGCTTTCTTT. Combining the CDR3 with reference TRBV5-4 and TRBJ1-1 gives the whole variable domain ETGVTQSPTHLIKTRGQQVTLRCSSQSGHNTVSWYQQALGQGPQFIFQYYREEENGRGNFPPRFSGLQFPNYSSELNVNALELDDSALYLCASSPPGARSTEAFFGQGTRLTVV.

The chain uses TRBV15 and TRBJ2-5, with D hard to call. The CDR3 spans 14 residues. V was trimmed by 0 bases and J by 2 bases, leaving 7 bases between them. Germline V CDR1 and CDR2: LNHNV, YYDKDF (reference sequence). The CDR3 is CATSRDTFQETQYF. The CDR3 coding sequence is TGTGCCACCAGCAGAGATACTTTTCAAGAGACCCAGTACTTC.

V is TRBV5-4 and J is TRBJ1-2, with a tentative D call TRBD1 (5 bases). Germline V CDR1 and CDR2: SGHNT, YYREEE (reference sequence). V gave up 4 bases and J gave up 0 bases, with 13 bases separating them. The CDR3 totals 15 residues. CDR3 in amino acids: CASSIKTDANYGYTF. The CDR3 DNA is TGTGCCAGCAGCATAAAGACAGATGCTAACTATGGCTACACCTTC. Combining the CDR3 with reference TRBV5-4 and TRBJ1-2 gives the whole variable domain ETGVTQSPTHLIKTRGQQVTLRCSSQSGHNTVSWYQQALGQGPQFIFQYYREEENGRGNFPPRFSGLQFPNYSSELNVNALELDDSALYLCASSIKTDANYGYTFGSGTRLTVV.

V gene TRBV11-2 combines with J gene TRBJ2-6; no clear D gene. The CDR3 is 16 residues long. Germline V gene data show CDR1 as SGHAT and CDR2 as FQNNGV. With 1 base removed from V and 0 bases from J, the gap between germline ends came to 7 bases. The DNA for the CDR3 is TGTGCCAGCAGCTTAGGTACAGTCTCTGGGGCCAACGTCCTGACTTTC. Protein product: CASSLGTVSGANVLTF.

This sequence joins TRBV5-1 and TRBJ1-2; 10 bases match TRBD1. V lost 5 bases and J lost 1; bases outside the gene matches: 14. The CDR3 runs to 18 residues. Germline V gene data show CDR1 as SGHRS and CDR2 as YFSETQ. The CDR3 is CASSTKATGGVRNYGYTF. For the CDR3, the DNA is TGCGCCAGCAGTACAAAGGCGACAGGGGGCGTTCGTAACTATGGCTACACCTTC. The full variable domain, rest sourced from reference TRBV5-1 and TRBJ1-2, is KAGVTQTPRYLIKTRGQQVTLSCSPISGHRSVSWYQQTPGQGLQFLFEYFSETQRNKGNFPGRFSGRQFSNSRSEMNVSTLELGDSALYLCASSTKATGGVRNYGYTFGSGTRLTVV.

The chain carries TRBV9 and TRBJ2-7, with 7 nucleotides matching TRBD2. Losses at the gene ends were 4 bases for V and 0 bases for J; bases not matched to a gene: 13. Germline V gives CDR1 SGDLS, CDR2 YYNGEE. The CDR3 is 17 amino acids. The CDR3 loop reads CASSPSFRGGYSYEQYF. In nucleotides, the CDR3 is TGTGCCAGCAGCCCTAGCTTTAGGGGAGGGTACTCCTACGAGCAGTACTTC.

The V gene is TRBV4-1, the J gene TRBJ1-5; D remains unclear. The CDR3 is 16 amino acids. CDR1 and CDR2 from the germline V gene are MGHRA and YSYEKL. The germline V and J ends were trimmed by 1 base and 3 bases, with 13 bases remaining between them. CDR3 sequence (DNA): TGCGCCAGCAGCCAAGTTCCATCAGGCTACAATCAGCCCCAGCATTTT. Encoded protein: CASSQVPSGYNQPQHF.

This clone was seen a single time. Written as DNA, the CDR3 is TGTGCCAGCAGCGTAGAAGCGATCTCACTTTACACCGGGGAGCTGTTTTTT. Protein sequence: CASSVEAISLYTGELFF. The rearrangement joins TRBV9 to TRBJ2-2; D not certain. Trimming removed 0 bases at V and 3 bases at J, with 15 bases between. Germline V gives CDR1 SGDLS, CDR2 YYNGEE. The CDR3 totals 17 residues.

The chain carries TRBV6-5 and TRBJ1-1; D is uncertain. CDR3 length: 12 amino acids. CDR1 MNHEY and CDR2 SVGAGI come from the germline V gene. Trimming left V 6 bases short and J 8 bases short, with 13 bases between. The CDR3 DNA reads TGTGCCAGCAGCTACAGCGGTTCGGAAGCTTTCTTT. It is translated as CASSYSGSEAFF.

The chain employs TRBV5-6 and TRBJ2-5; TRBD1 matches 9 bases. CDR3 length: 13 residues. The germline V gene encodes CDR1 SGHDT and CDR2 YYEEEE. Trimming took 1 base from V and 5 from J; bases not matched to a gene: 0. CDR3 sequence (DNA): TGTGCCAGCAGCTTGACAGGGGGCGAGACCCAGTACTTC. Its protein is CASSLTGGETQYF.

The chain couples TRBV4-1 to TRBJ2-2; TRBD2 aligns across 7 bases. V lost 0 bases, J lost 1 base, and 5 bases stayed unmatched. CDR3 length equals 17 residues. Germline CDR1 and CDR2: MGHRA and YSYEKL. The CDR3 spells CASSQEEGLMNTGELFF. The DNA for the CDR3 is TGCGCCAGCAGCCAAGAAGAGGGACTAATGAACACCGGGGAGCTGTTTTTT.

V is TRBV27 and J is TRBJ2-1, with TRBD2 identical over 9 bases. J was trimmed by 2 bases and V by 4 bases; bases with no gene match: 6. This CDR3 has 16 amino acids. Germline assignment: CDR1 MNHEY and CDR2 SMNVEV (reference sequence). CDR3 region: CASSSLAGAPYNEQFF. The CDR3 bases are TGTGCCAGCAGTTCTTTAGCGGGAGCCCCCTACAATGAGCAGTTCTTC.

This chain connects TRBV29-1 to TRBJ2-1; TRBD1 matches at 8 bases. Germline V gives CDR1 SQVTM, CDR2 ANQGSEA. The length of the CDR3 is 13 residues. After removal of 2 bases from V and 6 bases from J, the junction contained 3 bases not matched to a gene. CDR3 in amino acids: CSVERDRTNEQFF. DNA for the CDR3: TGCAGCGTTGAAAGGGACAGGACCAATGAGCAGTTCTTC.